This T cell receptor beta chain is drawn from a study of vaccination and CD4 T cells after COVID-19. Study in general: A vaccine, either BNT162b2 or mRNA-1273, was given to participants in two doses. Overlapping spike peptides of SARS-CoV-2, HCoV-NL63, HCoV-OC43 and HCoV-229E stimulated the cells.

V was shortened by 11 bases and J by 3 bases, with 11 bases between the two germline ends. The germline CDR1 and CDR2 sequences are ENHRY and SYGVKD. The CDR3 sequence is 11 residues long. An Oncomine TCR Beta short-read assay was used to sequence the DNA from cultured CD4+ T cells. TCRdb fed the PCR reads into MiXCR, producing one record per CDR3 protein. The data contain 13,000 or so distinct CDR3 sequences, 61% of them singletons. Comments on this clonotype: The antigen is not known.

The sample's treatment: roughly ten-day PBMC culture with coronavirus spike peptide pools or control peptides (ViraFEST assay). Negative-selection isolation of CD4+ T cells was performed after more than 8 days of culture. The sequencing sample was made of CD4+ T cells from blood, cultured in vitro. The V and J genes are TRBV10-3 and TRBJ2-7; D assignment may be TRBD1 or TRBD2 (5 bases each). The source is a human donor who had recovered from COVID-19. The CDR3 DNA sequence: TGTGCCGTCGGGACGGACTACGAGCAGTACTTC. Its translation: CAVGTDYEQYF.